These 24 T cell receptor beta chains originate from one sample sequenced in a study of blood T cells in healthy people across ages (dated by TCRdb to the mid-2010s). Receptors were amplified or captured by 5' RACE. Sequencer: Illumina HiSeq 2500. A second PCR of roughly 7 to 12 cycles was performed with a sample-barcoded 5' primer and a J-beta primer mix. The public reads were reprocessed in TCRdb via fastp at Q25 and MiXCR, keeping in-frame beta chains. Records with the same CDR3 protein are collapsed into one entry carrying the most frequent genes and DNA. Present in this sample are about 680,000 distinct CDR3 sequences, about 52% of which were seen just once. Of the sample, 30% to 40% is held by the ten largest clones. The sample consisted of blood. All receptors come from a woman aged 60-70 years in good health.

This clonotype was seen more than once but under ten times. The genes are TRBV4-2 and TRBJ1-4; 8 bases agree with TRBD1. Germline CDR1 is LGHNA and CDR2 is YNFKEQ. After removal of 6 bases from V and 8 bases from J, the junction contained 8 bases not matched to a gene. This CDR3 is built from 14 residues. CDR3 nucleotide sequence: TGTGCCAGCAGGTCCACAGGGGGGGACGAAAAACTGTTTTTT. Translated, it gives CASRSTGGDEKLFF.

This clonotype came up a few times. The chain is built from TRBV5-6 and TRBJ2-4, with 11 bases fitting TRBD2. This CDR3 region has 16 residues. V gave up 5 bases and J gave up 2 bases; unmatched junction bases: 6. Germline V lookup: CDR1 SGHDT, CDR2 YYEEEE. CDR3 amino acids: CASRVLAGGPKNIQYF. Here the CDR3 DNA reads TGTGCCAGCAGGGTTTTAGCGGGAGGGCCCAAAAACATTCAGTACTTC. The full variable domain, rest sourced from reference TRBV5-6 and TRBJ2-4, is DAGVTQSPTHLIKTRGQQVTLRCSPKSGHDTVSWYQQALGQGPQFIFQYYEEEERQRGNFPDRFSGHQFPNYSSELNVNALLLGDSALYLCASRVLAGGPKNIQYFGAGTRLSVL.

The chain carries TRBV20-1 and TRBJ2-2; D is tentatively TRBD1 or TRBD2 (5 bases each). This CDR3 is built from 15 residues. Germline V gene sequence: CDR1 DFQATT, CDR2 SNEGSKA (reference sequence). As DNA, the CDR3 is TGCAGCCCTTCGAACCGGGACGGGAACACCGGGGAGCTGTTTTTT. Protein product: CSPSNRDGNTGELFF.

CDR3 residues: CASSRVLSGTGNTQYF. CDR3 DNA: TGTGCCAGCAGCCGGGTCCTTAGCGGGACTGGGAATACGCAGTATTTT. The chain employs TRBV5-4 and TRBJ2-3; 8 bases fit TRBD2. CDR1 and CDR2 from the germline V gene are SGHNT and YYREEE (reference sequence). The CDR3 is made up of 16 amino acids. V gave up 4 bases and J gave up 7 bases; unmatched junction bases: 14.

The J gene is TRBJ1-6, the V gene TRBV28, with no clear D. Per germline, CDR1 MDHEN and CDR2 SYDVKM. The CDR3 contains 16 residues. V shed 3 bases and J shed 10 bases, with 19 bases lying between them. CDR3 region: CASSFWRALGESPLHF. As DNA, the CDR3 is TGTGCCAGCAGTTTTTGGCGGGCCTTGGGAGAATCACCCCTCCACTTT.

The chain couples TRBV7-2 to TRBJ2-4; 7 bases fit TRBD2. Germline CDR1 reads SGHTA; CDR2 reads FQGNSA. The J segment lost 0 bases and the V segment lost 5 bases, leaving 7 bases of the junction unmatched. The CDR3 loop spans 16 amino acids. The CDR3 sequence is CASSNGLEIAKNIQYF. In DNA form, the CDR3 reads TGTGCCAGCAGCAACGGACTAGAGATAGCCAAAAACATTCAGTACTTC.

CDR3 region: CASSQVTSGDNEQYF. The CDR3 DNA sequence: TGTGCCAGCAGCCAAGTGACTAGCGGGGACAATGAGCAGTACTTC. This chain links TRBV4-2 with TRBJ2-1; 11 positions agree with TRBD2. Gene TRBJ2-7 matches the end of the DNA better, so the J call may be wrong. The CDR3 runs 15 residues. Germline-derived CDR1 and CDR2 are LGHNA and YNFKEQ.

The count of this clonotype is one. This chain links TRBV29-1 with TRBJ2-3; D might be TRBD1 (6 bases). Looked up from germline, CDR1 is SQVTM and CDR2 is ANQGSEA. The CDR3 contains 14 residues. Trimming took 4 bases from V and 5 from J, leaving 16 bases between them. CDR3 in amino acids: CSVGSAGVRDTQYF. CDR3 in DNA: TGCAGCGTTGGATCGGCAGGGGTCAGAGATACGCAGTATTTT.

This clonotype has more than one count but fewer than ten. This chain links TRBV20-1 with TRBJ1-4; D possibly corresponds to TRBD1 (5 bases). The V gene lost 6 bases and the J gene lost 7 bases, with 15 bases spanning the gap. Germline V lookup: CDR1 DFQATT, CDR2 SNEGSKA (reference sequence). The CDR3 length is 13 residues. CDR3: CSAAGSGGEKLFF. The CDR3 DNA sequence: TGCAGTGCAGCAGGGTCGGGAGGTGAAAAACTGTTTTTT.

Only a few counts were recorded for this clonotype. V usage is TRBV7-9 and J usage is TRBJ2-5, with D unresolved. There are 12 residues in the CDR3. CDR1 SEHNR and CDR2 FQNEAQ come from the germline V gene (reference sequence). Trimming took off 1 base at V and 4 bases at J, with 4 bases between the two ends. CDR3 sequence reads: CASSLGIETQYF. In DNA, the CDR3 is TGTGCCAGCAGCTTAGGAATAGAGACCCAGTACTTC.

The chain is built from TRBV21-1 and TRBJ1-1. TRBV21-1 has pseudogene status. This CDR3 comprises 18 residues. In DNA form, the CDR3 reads TGTGCCAGCAGCAAAGGGCCTAAAGGGCAGGAGGTAGTCACTGAAGCTTTCTTT. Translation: CASSKGPKGQEVVTEAFF.

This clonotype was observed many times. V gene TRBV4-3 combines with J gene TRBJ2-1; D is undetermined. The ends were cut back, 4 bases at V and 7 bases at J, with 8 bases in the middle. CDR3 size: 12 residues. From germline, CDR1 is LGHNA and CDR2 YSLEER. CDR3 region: CASSLWANEQFF. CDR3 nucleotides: TGCGCCAGCAGCCTCTGGGCTAATGAGCAGTTCTTC.

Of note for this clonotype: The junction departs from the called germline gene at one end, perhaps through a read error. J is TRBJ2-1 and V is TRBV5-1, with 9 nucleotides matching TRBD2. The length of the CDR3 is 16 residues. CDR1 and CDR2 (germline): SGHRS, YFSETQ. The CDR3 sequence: CASSPILAGVYDEQFF. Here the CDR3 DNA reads TGCGCCAGCAGCCCGATCTTAGCGGGGGTCTACGATGAGCAGTTCTTC.

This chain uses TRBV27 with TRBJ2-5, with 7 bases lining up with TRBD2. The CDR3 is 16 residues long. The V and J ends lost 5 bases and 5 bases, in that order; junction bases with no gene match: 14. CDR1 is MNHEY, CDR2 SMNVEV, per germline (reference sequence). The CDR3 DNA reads TGTGCCAGCAGTCCGGAGACTAGCTGGGTGGTGGAGACCCAGTACTTC. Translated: CASSPETSWVVETQYF.

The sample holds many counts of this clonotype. This CDR3 is CASSPGTGAGASDTQYF. The CDR3 DNA reads TGCGCCAGCAGCCCGGGCACAGGAGCGGGAGCCTCAGATACGCAGTATTTT. The gene calls are TRBV5-1 and TRBJ2-3; 8 nucleotides match TRBD2. The CDR3 is made up of 17 amino acids. In germline, CDR1 is SGHRS, CDR2 YFSETQ. The trim removed 4 bases at V and 4 bases at J, leaving 14 bases unmatched.

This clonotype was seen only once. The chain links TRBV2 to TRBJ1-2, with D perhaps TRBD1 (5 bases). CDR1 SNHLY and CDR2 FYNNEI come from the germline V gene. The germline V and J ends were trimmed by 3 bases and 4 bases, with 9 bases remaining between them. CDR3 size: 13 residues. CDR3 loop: CASSEEGLYGYTF. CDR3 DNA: TGTGCCAGCAGTGAGGAGGGGCTCTATGGCTACACCTTC. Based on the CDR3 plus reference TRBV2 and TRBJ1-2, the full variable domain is EPEVTQTPSHQVTQMGQEVILRCVPISNHLYFYWYRQILGQKVEFLVSFYNNEISEKSEIFDDQFSVERPDGSNFTLKIRSTKLEDSAMYFCASSEEGLYGYTFGSGTRLTVV.

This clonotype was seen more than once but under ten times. CDR3 bases: TGCGCCAGCAGCCTACAGGGGGGGGGAACAGATACGCAGTATTTT. Translation: CASSLQGGGTDTQYF. The chain combines TRBV4-3 with TRBJ2-3; D perhaps matches TRBD1 (8 bases). Germline CDR1 is LGHNA and CDR2 is YSLEER. The CDR3 length is 15 residues. Trimming removed 4 bases from V and 3 bases from J, with 14 bases in between.

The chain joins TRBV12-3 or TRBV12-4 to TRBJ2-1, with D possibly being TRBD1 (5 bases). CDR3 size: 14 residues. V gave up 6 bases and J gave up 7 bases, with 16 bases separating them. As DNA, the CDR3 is TGTGCCAGCAGCCGACGGGCCCAGGGAAATGAGCAGTTCTTC. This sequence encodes CASSRRAQGNEQFF.

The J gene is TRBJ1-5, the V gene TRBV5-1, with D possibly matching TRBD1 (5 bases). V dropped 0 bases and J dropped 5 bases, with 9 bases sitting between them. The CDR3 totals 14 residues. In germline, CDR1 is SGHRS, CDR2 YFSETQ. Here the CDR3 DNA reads TGCGCCAGCAGCTTGGAGGGGCGGGATCAGCCCCAGCATTTT. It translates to CASSLEGRDQPQHF. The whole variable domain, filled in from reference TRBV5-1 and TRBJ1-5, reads KAGVTQTPRYLIKTRGQQVTLSCSPISGHRSVSWYQQTPGQGLQFLFEYFSETQRNKGNFPGRFSGRQFSNSRSEMNVSTLELGDSALYLCASSLEGRDQPQHFGDGTRLSIL.

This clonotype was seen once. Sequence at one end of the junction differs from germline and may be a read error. CDR3 residues: CASSQDGWEKTDSQYF. The DNA for the CDR3 is TGTGCCAGCAGCCAAGATGGCTGGGAGAAGACAGATTCGCAGTATTTT. This chain links TRBV14 with TRBJ2-3, with D possibly being TRBD1 or TRBD2 (5 bases each). The CDR3 extends over 16 amino acids. Germline CDR1 is SGHDN and CDR2 is FVKESK.

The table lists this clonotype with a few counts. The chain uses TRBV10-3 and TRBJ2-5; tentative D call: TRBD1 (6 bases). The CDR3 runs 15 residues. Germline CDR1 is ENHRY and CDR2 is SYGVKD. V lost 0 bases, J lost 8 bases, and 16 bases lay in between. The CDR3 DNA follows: TGTGCCATCAGTGAGTCCGGAACAGGGCAAGGTACCCAGTACTTC. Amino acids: CAISESGTGQGTQYF.

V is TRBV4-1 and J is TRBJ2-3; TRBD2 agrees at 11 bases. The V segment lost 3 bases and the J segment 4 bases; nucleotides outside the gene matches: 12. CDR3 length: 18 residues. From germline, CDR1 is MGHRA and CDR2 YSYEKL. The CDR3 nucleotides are TGCGCCAGCAGCCATCCGAGGATACTAGCGGGAGTGTCAGATACGCAGTATTTT. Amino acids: CASSHPRILAGVSDTQYF.

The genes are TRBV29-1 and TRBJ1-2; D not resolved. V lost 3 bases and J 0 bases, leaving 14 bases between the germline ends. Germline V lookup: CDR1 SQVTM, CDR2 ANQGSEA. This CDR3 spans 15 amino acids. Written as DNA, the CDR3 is TGCAGCGTTGATCCGGAGGAACAGACTAACTATGGCTACACCTTC. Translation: CSVDPEEQTNYGYTF.

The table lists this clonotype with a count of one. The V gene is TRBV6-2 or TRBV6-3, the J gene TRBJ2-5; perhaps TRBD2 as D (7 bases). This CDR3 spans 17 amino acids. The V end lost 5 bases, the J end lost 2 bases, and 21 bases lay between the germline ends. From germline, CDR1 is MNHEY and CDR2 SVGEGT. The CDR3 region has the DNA TGTGCCAGCAGTCCCCATGGGGGGGCTACAGGTCAAGAGACCCAGTACTTC. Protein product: CASSPHGGATGQETQYF.